The present entry profiles one TCR beta chain with its context. Its antigen is undetermined. At the DNA level, this CDR3 is encoded by other sequences in the same sample as well. This specimen comes from a study of cytomegalovirus exposure and HLA in healthy donors. The V and J ends lost 5 bases and 5 bases respectively, with 9 bases between them. CDR1 and CDR2 (germline): DFQATT, SNEGSKA (reference sequence). The CDR3 contains 11 residues. The PCR employed 60 Vbeta primers together with 13 Jbeta primers. The method was immunoSEQ multiplex PCR; TCRdb's version includes in-frame clones alone and lacks a portion of them. This sample yields around 200,000 clones, of which 80% are seen a single time; under 0.75% belongs to the top ten. Study-wide results and caveats: In vitro assays verified that a few CMV-associated chains recognized CMV antigens specifically.

Sequenced input: PBMCs. This receptor was taken from a boy aged 5-17 years in good health and CMV-seronegative. The chain is built from TRBV20-1 and TRBJ1-2; TRBD1 might be the D (6 bases). The CDR3 is CSAGQGYGYTF. As DNA, the CDR3 is TGCAGTGCTGGTCAGGGGTATGGCTACACCTTC.